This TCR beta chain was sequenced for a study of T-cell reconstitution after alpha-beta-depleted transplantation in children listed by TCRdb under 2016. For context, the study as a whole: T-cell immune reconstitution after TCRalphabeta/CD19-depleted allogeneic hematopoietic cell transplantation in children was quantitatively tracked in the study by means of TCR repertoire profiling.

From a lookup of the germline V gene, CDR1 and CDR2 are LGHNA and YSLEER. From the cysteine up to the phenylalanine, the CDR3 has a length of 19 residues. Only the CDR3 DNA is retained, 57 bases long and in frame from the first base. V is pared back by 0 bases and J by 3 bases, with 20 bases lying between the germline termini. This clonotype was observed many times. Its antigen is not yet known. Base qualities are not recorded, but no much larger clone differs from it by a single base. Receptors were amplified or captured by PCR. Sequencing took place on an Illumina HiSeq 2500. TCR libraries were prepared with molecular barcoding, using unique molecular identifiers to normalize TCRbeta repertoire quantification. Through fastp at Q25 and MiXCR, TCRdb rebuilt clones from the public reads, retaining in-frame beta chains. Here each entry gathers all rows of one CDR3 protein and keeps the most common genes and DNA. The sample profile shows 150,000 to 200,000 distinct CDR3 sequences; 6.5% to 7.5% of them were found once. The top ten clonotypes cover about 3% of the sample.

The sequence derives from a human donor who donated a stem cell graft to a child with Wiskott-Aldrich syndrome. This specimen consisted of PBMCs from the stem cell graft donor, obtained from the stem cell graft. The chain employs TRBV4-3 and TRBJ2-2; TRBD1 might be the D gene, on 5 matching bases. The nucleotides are TGCGCCAGCAGCCAAGATCGAGGTCCGGCAGGGTGGCACACCGGGGAGCTGTTTTTT. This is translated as CASSQDRGPAGWHTGELFF.